The 27 T cell receptor beta chains below were found in one sample sequenced in a study of technical replicates of blood from several donors. The assay was immunoSEQ multiplex PCR, and TCRdb's table has in-frame clones only and misses some. The sample gives over 70,000 clones, around nine tenths of which show up once; approximately 4.6% is in the top ten. The sequencing sample was made of PBMCs. The origin of the receptors is a human donor in good health. Some clones in this sample may be carry-over from other donors' samples.

The chain uses TRBV4-3 and TRBJ2-7; 11 nucleotides agree with TRBD2. With 0 bases clipped from V and 2 bases from J, the junction kept 6 bases outside the gene matches. Germline V gives CDR1 LGHNA, CDR2 YSLEER. The CDR3 length is 17 residues. The CDR3 loop reads CASSQDHSGGVPYEQYF. The CDR3 DNA reads as TGCGCCAGCAGCCAAGATCATAGCGGGGGGGTCCCCTACGAGCAGTACTTC.

J is TRBJ1-2 and V is TRBV7-3; D remains ambiguous. Germline V gene data show CDR1 as SGHTA and CDR2 as FQGTGA. V shed 5 bases and J shed 11 bases, with 18 bases lying between them. The CDR3 totals 13 residues. The CDR3 sequence: CASSPMAGAVYTF. As DNA, the CDR3 is TGTGCCAGCAGCCCCATGGCGGGCGCAGTTTACACCTTC.

The chain joins TRBV15 to TRBJ1-1; D remains unclear. This CDR3 is built from 14 residues. V was trimmed by 0 bases and J by 0 bases, leaving 5 bases between them. CDR1 is LNHNV, CDR2 YYDKDF, per germline (reference sequence). CDR3: CATSRDQLNTEAFF. The DNA of the CDR3 is TGTGCCACCAGCAGAGATCAGTTGAACACTGAAGCTTTCTTT.

A remark on this clone: The sample has other DNA sequences that encode this CDR3 too. The gene calls are TRBV27 and TRBJ1-6, with a possible D match to TRBD1 (5 bases). Per germline, CDR1 MNHEY and CDR2 SMNVEV (reference sequence). V lost 3 bases, J lost 0 bases, and 9 bases lay in between. This CDR3 is built from 16 residues. The DNA for the CDR3 is TGTGCCAGCAGTTTGGGGGGTGGCTCCTATAATTCACCCCTCCACTTT. Amino acid sequence: CASSLGGGSYNSPLHF.

This sequence joins TRBV9 and TRBJ1-2; D is uncertain. The V end lost 0 bases, the J end lost 7 bases, and 13 bases lay between the germline ends. Germline loops: CDR1 SGDLS, CDR2 YYNGEE. The CDR3 length is 14 residues. In nucleotides, the CDR3 is TGTGCCAGCAGCGTAGTATCCGGGGAGGGTGGCTACACCTTC. This sequence encodes CASSVVSGEGGYTF.

This chain uses TRBV7-8 with TRBJ2-2; TRBD2 aligns across 13 bases. In germline, CDR1 is SGHVS, CDR2 FQNEAQ. The length of the CDR3 is 18 residues. V lost 4 bases and J lost 0; bases outside the gene matches: 5. DNA for the CDR3: TGTGCCAGCAGCTATCGAGGGACTAGCGGGGCGAACACCGGGGAGCTGTTTTTT. This gives the protein CASSYRGTSGANTGELFF. Full variable domain (outside the CDR3, taken from reference TRBV7-8 and TRBJ2-2): GAGVSQSPRYKVAKRGQDVALRCDPISGHVSLFWYQQALGQGPEFLTYFQNEAQLDKSGLPSDRFFAERPEGSVSTLKIQRTQQEDSAVYLCASSYRGTSGANTGELFFGEGSRLTVL.

The genes are TRBV5-5 and TRBJ1-5; a weak D match, TRBD1 (5 bases). The CDR3 sequence is 14 residues long. The germline CDR1 and CDR2 sequences are SGHKS and YYEKEE (reference sequence). V lost 0 bases to trimming and J lost 7 bases, with 11 bases between them. CDR3 sequence reads: CASSLAGGVQPQHF. DNA for the CDR3: TGTGCCAGCAGCTTGGCCGGGGGGGTGCAGCCCCAGCATTTT.

V usage is TRBV7-9 and J usage is TRBJ1-2, with D unclear. Germline V CDR1 and CDR2: SEHNR, FQNEAQ (reference sequence). CDR3 length equals 15 residues. V dropped 3 bases and J dropped 4 bases, with 15 bases sitting between them. CDR3 nucleotide sequence: TGTGCCAGCAGCTTCTCGGCGCGGAAAGGCTATGGCTACACCTTC. Its translation: CASSFSARKGYGYTF.

On this clone: In the same sample, other DNA sequences code for this CDR3. The V call is TRBV5-1, the J call TRBJ2-7; 13 bases agree with TRBD2. The CDR3 contains 14 residues. Germline V gene lookup returns CDR1 SGHRS and CDR2 YFSETQ. V trimming: 3 bases; J trimming: 4 bases; junction bases outside the gene matches: 1. CDR3 sequence (DNA): TGCGCCAGCAGCTCGGGACTAGCGGGATACGAGCAGTACTTC. It is translated as CASSSGLAGYEQYF. The entire variable domain, with the rest obtained from reference TRBV5-1 and TRBJ2-7, is as follows: KAGVTQTPRYLIKTRGQQVTLSCSPISGHRSVSWYQQTPGQGLQFLFEYFSETQRNKGNFPGRFSGRQFSNSRSEMNVSTLELGDSALYLCASSSGLAGYEQYFGPGTRLTVT.

The chain is built from TRBV7-9 and TRBJ2-1; 11 nucleotides line up with TRBD2. The CDR3 has 14 amino acids. Germline-derived CDR1 and CDR2 are SEHNR and FQNEAQ (reference sequence). Trimming took 3 bases from V and 12 from J; bases not matched to a gene: 7. The CDR3 here is CASSLGLAVDGQFF. As DNA, the CDR3 is TGTGCCAGCAGCTTGGGACTAGCGGTTGATGGGCAGTTCTTC. Drawing the rest from reference TRBV7-9 and TRBJ2-1, the complete variable domain is DTGVSQNPRHKITKRGQNVTFRCDPISEHNRLYWYRQTLGQGPEFLTYFQNEAQLEKSRLLSDRFSAERPKGSFSTLEIQRTEQGDSAMYLCASSLGLAVDGQFFGPGTRLTVL.

This clone turned up a few times. The V and J genes are TRBV7-8 and TRBJ2-2; D uncertain. Germline CDR1 reads SGHVS; CDR2 reads FQNEAQ. Trimming took 7 bases from V and 3 from J, leaving 18 bases between them. This CDR3 comprises 16 residues. CDR3 nucleotides: TGTGCCAGCAAACCCCCGATCAGGTTTGACACCGGGGAGCTGTTTTTT. This codes for CASKPPIRFDTGELFF.

The chain carries TRBV7-2 and TRBJ2-7; 10 nucleotides line up with TRBD2. This CDR3 has 14 amino acids. The germline V gene has CDR1 SGHTA and CDR2 FQGNSA. With V trimmed by 7 bases and J by 4 bases, 7 bases remained unmatched. CDR3 loop: CASNLAGVVYEQYF. In DNA, the CDR3 is TGTGCCAGCAACCTAGCGGGAGTGGTATACGAGCAGTACTTC.

The DNA of the CDR3 is TGTGCCAGCCGAAGACAGGACTCTGGAAACACCATATATTTT. Protein: CASRRQDSGNTIYF. The chain recombines TRBV2 with TRBJ1-3; TRBD1 might be the D (6 bases). The V gene lost 8 bases and the J gene lost 0 bases, with 11 bases spanning the gap. The CDR3 spans 14 residues. Germline V CDR1 and CDR2: SNHLY, FYNNEI.

V usage is TRBV2 and J usage is TRBJ2-5, with 8 bases fitting TRBD2. Germline assignment: CDR1 SNHLY and CDR2 FYNNEI. There are 16 residues in the CDR3. Trimming cost V 2 bases and J 4 bases; bases outside gene matches: 9. The CDR3 sequence: CASSESRGGPVETQYF. The CDR3 DNA follows: TGTGCCAGCAGTGAATCTCGGGGGGGCCCGGTAGAGACCCAGTACTTC.

The gene calls are TRBV18 and TRBJ1-1; 7 nucleotides line up with TRBD1. The CDR3 runs 18 residues. V was clipped by 6 bases and J by 1 base; unmatched bases: 17. Germline values: CDR1 KGHSH, CDR2 LQKENI. This chain's CDR3 is CASSLRAPQGQENTEAFF. CDR3 nucleotides: TGTGCCAGCTCTCTAAGGGCTCCACAGGGGCAAGAGAACACTGAAGCTTTCTTT.

The V call is TRBV4-2, the J call TRBJ1-2; the D is unclear. The CDR3 is 14 amino acids. The V gene lost 0 bases and the J gene lost 8 bases, with 13 bases spanning the gap. CDR1 and CDR2 from the germline V gene are LGHNA and YNFKEQ. The CDR3 nucleotides read TGTGCCAGCAGCCAAGATCTAGGTAAAGGAGGCTACACCTTC. This sequence encodes CASSQDLGKGGYTF.

The V and J genes are TRBV19 and TRBJ2-6, with D uncertain. The CDR3 loop spans 16 amino acids. Trimming left V 3 bases short and J 1 base short, with 10 bases between. The germline gives CDR1 LNHDA, CDR2 SQIVND (reference sequence). In DNA form, the CDR3 reads TGTGCCAGTAGTATCCCGACTTATTCTGGGGCCAACGTCCTGACTTTC. Protein sequence: CASSIPTYSGANVLTF.

V and J are TRBV2 and TRBJ2-1, with D perhaps matching TRBD2 (6 bases). The CDR3 has 15 amino acids. CDR1 is SNHLY and CDR2 is FYNNEI in the germline V gene. Trimming stripped 7 bases from V and 4 bases from J, with 17 bases between. CDR3 region: CASTPGDPQYNEQFF. In DNA form, the CDR3 reads TGTGCCAGCACTCCGGGAGACCCCCAGTACAATGAGCAGTTCTTC.

The chain employs TRBV7-2 and TRBJ1-4; TRBD1 matches 7 bases. There are 14 residues in the CDR3. V gave up 1 base and J gave up 8 bases; unmatched junction bases: 4. Looked up from germline, CDR1 is SGHTA and CDR2 is FQGNSA. In nucleotides, the CDR3 is TGTGCCAGCAGCTTAGGAACAGGGGAAGAAAAACTGTTTTTT. Encoded protein: CASSLGTGEEKLFF.

The chain employs TRBV7-9 and TRBJ2-7; 9 bases match TRBD2. Germline V gene data show CDR1 as SEHNR and CDR2 as FQNEAQ (reference sequence). V was pared by 1 base and J by 6 bases, with 4 bases of the junction left unmatched. CDR3 length: 14 amino acids. The CDR3 nucleotides are TGTGCCAGCAGCTTAGGACTAGCGGAGCCCGAGCAGTACTTC. This codes for CASSLGLAEPEQYF.

The rearrangement joins TRBV29-1 to TRBJ2-1; 10 bases are shared with TRBD2. V gave up 3 bases and J gave up 3 bases; unmatched junction bases: 8. CDR1 and CDR2 from the germline V gene are SQVTM and ANQGSEA. The CDR3 covers 16 residues. The CDR3 DNA follows: TGCAGCGTTGAGGGGCTAGCGGGAGCTAACTACAATGAGCAGTTCTTC. The encoded protein is CSVEGLAGANYNEQFF.

V and J are TRBV4-1 and TRBJ1-1, with TRBD1 matching 7 bases. The V gene's germline CDR1 is MGHRA and CDR2 YSYEKL. J was trimmed by 1 base and V by 5 bases; bases with no gene match: 1. The CDR3 is made up of 13 amino acids. The CDR3, as DNA: TGCGCCAGCAGCTACAGGGGGAACACTGAAGCTTTCTTT. As protein: CASSYRGNTEAFF.

The V and J genes are TRBV6-5 and TRBJ1-2, with a weak D call TRBD1 (5 bases). V was trimmed by 5 bases and J by 3 bases, leaving 16 bases between them. This CDR3 region has 15 residues. CDR1 is MNHEY and CDR2 is SVGAGI in the germline V gene. CDR3 amino acids: CASSGRGNGDYGYTF. DNA for the CDR3: TGTGCCAGCAGTGGACGGGGGAACGGTGACTATGGCTACACCTTC.

This clone was found once. The chain has TRBV16 and TRBJ1-6; the match to TRBD1 covers 8 bases. V trimming: 3 bases; J trimming: 14 bases; junction bases outside the gene matches: 6. Per the germline V gene, CDR1 is KGHSY and CDR2 is FQNENV. This CDR3 spans 13 amino acids. In DNA form, the CDR3 reads TGTGCCAGCAGCCACGGACAGGGCAGCACCCTCCACTTT. It translates to CASSHGQGSTLHF.

The rearrangement uses TRBV2 and TRBJ2-2; the match to TRBD1 covers 9 bases. V trimming: 6 bases; J trimming: 3 bases; junction bases outside the gene matches: 5. The CDR3 is 15 amino acids. In germline, CDR1 is SNHLY, CDR2 FYNNEI. CDR3 sequence reads: CASSLGTGHTGELFF. CDR3 DNA sequence: TGTGCCAGCAGCTTAGGGACAGGGCACACCGGGGAGCTGTTTTTT.

The J gene is TRBJ2-1, the V gene TRBV4-1; 10 bases align to TRBD2. V shed 0 bases, J shed 8 bases, and the junction held 13 bases outside the gene matches. The length of the CDR3 is 18 residues. Germline V gene lookup returns CDR1 MGHRA and CDR2 YSYEKL. The CDR3 DNA is TGCGCCAGCAGCCAAGATGAGCTAGCGGGAGCTCTCTGGGATGAGCAGTTCTTC. Its protein product is CASSQDELAGALWDEQFF.

The rearrangement links TRBV11-3 to TRBJ1-6; perhaps TRBD1 as D (6 bases). The CDR3 length is 15 residues. V lost 2 bases and J lost 10, with 15 bases in between. The germline gives CDR1 SGHNT, CDR2 YENEEA. The CDR3 protein is CASSLNAGGLSPLHF. The CDR3 DNA sequence: TGTGCCAGCAGCTTAAATGCGGGGGGGCTGTCACCCCTCCACTTT.